This TCR beta chain was identified during a study of early stage breast cancer tumors (dated by TCRdb to about 2017). Regarding the study in general: Of the approximately 16 invasive breast tumors, about 13 were found to be estrogen receptor-positive, progesterone receptor-positive and HER2-negative. About 65% of the 12 ER+/PR+/HER2- tumors were invasive ductal carcinomas, while the other four were invasive lobular carcinomas. The samples as a whole yielded about 2,400,000 detected templates, corresponding to 950,000 to 1,300,000 unique clonotypes. On average, each sample had roughly 9.9-fold read coverage.

The junction carries 12 bases between V and J, which are trimmed by 3 bases and 6 bases respectively. The CDR3 has 13 amino acids, counting the end cysteine and phenylalanine. The CDR3 DNA has 39 bases and is translated from base 1. Sequences SGHVS (CDR1) and FNYEAQ (CDR2) are obtained from the germline V gene. Every sample was amplified as two independent genomic DNA replicates, using 0.4 to 0.5 ug for blood and roughly 1.4 ug for tumor or normal breast. TCRB sequencing of genomic DNA was carried out with the ImmunoSeq Intro kit according to the manufacturer's instructions. For absolute quantification, the roughly 33-cycle multiplex PCR included proprietary primers along with spike-in control sequences. Single-end 150-bp reads were used to sequence an 87-bp fragment spanning the CDR3 and the flanking V and J genes. Seven samples, with two replicates for each sample, were multiplexed per lane of an Illumina MiSeq using version 3.0 chemistry. As for the authors' bioinformatics: The vendor's proprietary pipeline handled the raw data processing, merging both replicates into a single result for each sample. Clonotypes were defined as productive rearrangements sharing the V-gene family, CDR3 amino acid sequence and J-gene segment. Clonality was computed as 1 minus the normalized Shannon entropy (Pielou evenness) of TCRB abundances. T cell density was estimated as total templates divided by the number of input cells, with the number of input cells inferred from the DNA input amount. Total repertoire diversity and clonality were estimated with Recon using default parameters. Tumor-enriched clonotypes were defined as having over 0.1% abundance in tumor and at least 32-fold higher abundance than in normal breast. TCRdb obtained this table from immuneACCESS and retained in-frame rearrangements with V and J assigned. These tables miss some clones; where compared with another copy, unresolved V genes account for less than half of the shortfall, and the remainder is unexplained. Clone size and V and J calls were adopted from that table, with D and trimming inferred from the DNA. The sample has some 28,000 clones on record, roughly 50% of them singletons. 8.5% of the sample belongs to the ten largest clones.

As to this clone: Its binding antigen is unknown. There are no base qualities to consult, and no much larger clone falls within one base.

About 19-55 mg of tumor tissue was diced, and more than 3 ug of DNA was typically obtained. The study profiled bulk TCR beta-chain repertoires in matched peripheral blood, tumor and adjacent normal breast tissue taken from about 15 patients with early-stage breast cancer. After resection, visually identified tumor tissue was excised and placed in prechilled RNAlater. Tumor tissue (roughly 20-50 mg) was diced and homogenized in RLTplus buffer with beta-mercaptoethanol and antifoaming agent using a TissueLyser II. The Qiagen AllPrep DNA/RNA Mini kit was used for genomic DNA extraction. What the research found in general, with its limitations: Repertoires from blood resembled normal breast more closely than tumor, and using blood as a reference for each tissue separated tumor from normal in about 90% of the 16 patients. Compared with adjacent normal breast tissue, tumors had higher clonality and around 2.5-fold greater T cell density. Sequencing bulk genomic DNA from unsorted cells could not capture chain pairing or functional markers like CD4, CD8 and FOXP3. Enriched TCRB sequences shared across patients were mostly commonly generated sequences, unlikely to play an important role in the tumor microenvironment. The small cohort size prevented analysis by tumor subtype.

Recombination connected TRBV7-6 to TRBJ2-7; TRBD1 is a possible D gene, resting on 6 matching bases. This sequence originates from a person aged 45-65 years with breast cancer. The sequenced sample was breast tumor tissue. In nucleotide form, the sequence is TGTGCCAGCAGCTTGGGTCCACAGGGCGAGCAGTACTTC. The translation is CASSLGPQGEQYF.